This T cell receptor (beta chain) was captured in a study of technical replicates of blood from several donors. TCRdb keeps only in-frame clones here, not all; method: immunoSEQ multiplex PCR. The table records tens of thousands of clones, 90% to 97% of them present only once. The CDR3 sequence is 15 residues long. The ends were cut back, 3 bases at V and 7 bases at J, with 19 bases in the middle. Per germline, CDR1 SGHVS and CDR2 FQNEAQ. This receptor was obtained from a human donor in good health. The chain uses TRBV7-8 and TRBJ2-7, with D tentatively TRBD2 (6 bases). Source material: T cells isolated from PBMCs. The CDR3 DNA follows: TGTGCCAGCAGCTTCCGAGGGCGATCGGGGGAAGAGCAGTACTTC. Encoded protein: CASSFRGRSGEEQYF. Looking up the rest from reference TRBV7-8 and TRBJ2-7 gives the full variable domain: GAGVSQSPRYKVAKRGQDVALRCDPISGHVSLFWYQQALGQGPEFLTYFQNEAQLDKSGLPSDRFFAERPEGSVSTLKIQRTQQEDSAVYLCASSFRGRSGEEQYFGPGTRLTVT.